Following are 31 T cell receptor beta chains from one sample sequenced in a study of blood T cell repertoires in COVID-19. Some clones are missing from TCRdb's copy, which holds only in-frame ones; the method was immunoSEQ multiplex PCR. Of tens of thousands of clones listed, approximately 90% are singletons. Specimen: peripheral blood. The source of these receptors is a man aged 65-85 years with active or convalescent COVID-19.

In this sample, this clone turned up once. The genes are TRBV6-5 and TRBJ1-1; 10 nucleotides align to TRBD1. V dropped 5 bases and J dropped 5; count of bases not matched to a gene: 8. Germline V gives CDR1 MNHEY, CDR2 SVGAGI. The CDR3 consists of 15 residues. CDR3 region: CASSRPGQGWTEAFF. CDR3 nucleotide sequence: TGTGCCAGCAGTAGACCGGGACAGGGGTGGACTGAAGCTTTCTTT.

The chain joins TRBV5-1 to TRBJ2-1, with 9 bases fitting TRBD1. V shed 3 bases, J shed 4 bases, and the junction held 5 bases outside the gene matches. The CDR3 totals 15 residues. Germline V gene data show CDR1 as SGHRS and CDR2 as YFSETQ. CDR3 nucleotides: TGCGCCAGCAGCTACGGGACAGGGAATTACAATGAGCAGTTCTTC. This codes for CASSYGTGNYNEQFF. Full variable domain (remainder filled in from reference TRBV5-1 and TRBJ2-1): KAGVTQTPRYLIKTRGQQVTLSCSPISGHRSVSWYQQTPGQGLQFLFEYFSETQRNKGNFPGRFSGRQFSNSRSEMNVSTLELGDSALYLCASSYGTGNYNEQFFGPGTRLTVL.

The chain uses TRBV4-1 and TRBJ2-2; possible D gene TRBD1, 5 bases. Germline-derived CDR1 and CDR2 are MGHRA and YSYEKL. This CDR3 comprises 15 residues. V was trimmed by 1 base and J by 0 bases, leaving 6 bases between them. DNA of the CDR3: TGCGCCAGCAGCCAAGGACAGCCGAACACCGGGGAGCTGTTTTTT. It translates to CASSQGQPNTGELFF.

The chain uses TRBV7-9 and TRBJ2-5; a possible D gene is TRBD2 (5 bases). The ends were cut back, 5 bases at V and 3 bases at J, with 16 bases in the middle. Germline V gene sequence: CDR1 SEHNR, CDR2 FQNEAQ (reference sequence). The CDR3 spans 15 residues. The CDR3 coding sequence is TGTGCCAGCAGCCCGACTTTGAGCGGAAAAGAGACCCAGTACTTC. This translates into CASSPTLSGKETQYF.

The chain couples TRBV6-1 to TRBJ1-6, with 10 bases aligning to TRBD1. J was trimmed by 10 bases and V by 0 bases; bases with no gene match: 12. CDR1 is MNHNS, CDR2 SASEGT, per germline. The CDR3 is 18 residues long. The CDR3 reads CASSEARGRQGARSPLHF. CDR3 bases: TGTGCCAGCAGTGAAGCCCGGGGGAGACAGGGGGCAAGATCACCCCTCCACTTT.

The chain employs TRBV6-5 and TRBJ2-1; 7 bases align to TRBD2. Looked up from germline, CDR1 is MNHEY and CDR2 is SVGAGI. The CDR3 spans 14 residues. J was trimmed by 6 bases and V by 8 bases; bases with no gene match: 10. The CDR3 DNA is TGTGCCAGCGGAAACAGCGGGACCCTCAATGAGCAGTTCTTC. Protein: CASGNSGTLNEQFF.

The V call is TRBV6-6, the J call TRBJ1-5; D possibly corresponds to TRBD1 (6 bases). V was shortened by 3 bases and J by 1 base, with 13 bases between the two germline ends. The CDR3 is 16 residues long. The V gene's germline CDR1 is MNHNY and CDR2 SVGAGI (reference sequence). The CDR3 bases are TGTGCCAGCAGTTATACGGGGGGGCGAAGCAATCAGCCCCAGCATTTT. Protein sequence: CASSYTGGRSNQPQHF.

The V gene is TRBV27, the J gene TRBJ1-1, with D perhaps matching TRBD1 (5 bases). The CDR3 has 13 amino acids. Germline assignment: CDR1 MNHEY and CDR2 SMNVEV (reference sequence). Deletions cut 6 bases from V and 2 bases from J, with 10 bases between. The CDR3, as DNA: TGTGCCAGCAGGATTACAGGCAACACTGAAGCTTTCTTT. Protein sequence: CASRITGNTEAFF.

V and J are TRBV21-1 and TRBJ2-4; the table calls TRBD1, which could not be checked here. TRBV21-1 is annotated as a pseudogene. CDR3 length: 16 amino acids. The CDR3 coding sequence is TGTGCCAGCAGCAAAGCGCTTTTGCAGGGTGGTGACATTCAGTACTTC. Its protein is CASSKALLQGGDIQYF.

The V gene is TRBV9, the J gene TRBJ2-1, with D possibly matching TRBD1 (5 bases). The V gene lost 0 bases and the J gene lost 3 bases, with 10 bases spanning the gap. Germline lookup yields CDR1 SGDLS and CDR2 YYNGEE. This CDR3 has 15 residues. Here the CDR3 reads CASSVVGQVYNEQFF. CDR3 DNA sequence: TGTGCCAGCAGCGTAGTGGGGCAAGTCTACAATGAGCAGTTCTTC.

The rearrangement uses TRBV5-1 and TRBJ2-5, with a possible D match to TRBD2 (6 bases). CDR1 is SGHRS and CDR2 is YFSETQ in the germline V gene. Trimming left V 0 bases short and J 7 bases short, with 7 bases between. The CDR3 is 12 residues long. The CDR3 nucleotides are TGCGCCAGCAGCTTGGGGCGGGGGACCCAGTACTTC. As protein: CASSLGRGTQYF.

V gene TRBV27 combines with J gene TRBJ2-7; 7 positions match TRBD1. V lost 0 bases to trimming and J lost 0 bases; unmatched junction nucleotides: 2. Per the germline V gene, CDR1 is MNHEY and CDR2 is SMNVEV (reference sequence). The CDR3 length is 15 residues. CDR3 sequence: CASSLSGQISYEQYF. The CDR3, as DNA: TGTGCCAGCAGTTTATCGGGACAGATCTCCTACGAGCAGTACTTC.

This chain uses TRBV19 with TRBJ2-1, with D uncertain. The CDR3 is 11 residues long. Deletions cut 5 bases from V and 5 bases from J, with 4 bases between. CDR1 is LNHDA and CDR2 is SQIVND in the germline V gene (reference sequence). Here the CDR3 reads CASSQNNEQFF. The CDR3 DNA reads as TGTGCCAGTAGTCAAAACAATGAGCAGTTCTTC.

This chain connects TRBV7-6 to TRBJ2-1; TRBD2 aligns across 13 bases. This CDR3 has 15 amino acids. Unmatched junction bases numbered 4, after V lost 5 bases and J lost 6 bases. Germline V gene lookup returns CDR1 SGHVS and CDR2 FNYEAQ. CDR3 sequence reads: CASSDRLAGGNEQFF. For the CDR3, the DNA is TGTGCCAGCAGCGACCGACTAGCGGGAGGCAATGAGCAGTTCTTC.

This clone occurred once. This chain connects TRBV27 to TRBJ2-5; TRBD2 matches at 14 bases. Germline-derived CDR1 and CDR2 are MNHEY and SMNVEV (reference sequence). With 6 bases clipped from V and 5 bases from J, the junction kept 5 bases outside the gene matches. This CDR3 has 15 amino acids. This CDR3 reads CASRPTSGGEETQYF. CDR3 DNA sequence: TGTGCCAGCAGACCGACTAGCGGGGGGGAGGAGACCCAGTACTTC.

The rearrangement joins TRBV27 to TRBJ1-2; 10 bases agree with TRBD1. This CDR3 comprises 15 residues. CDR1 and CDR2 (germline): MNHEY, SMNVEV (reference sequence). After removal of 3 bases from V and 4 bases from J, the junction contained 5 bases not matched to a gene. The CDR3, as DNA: TGTGCCAGCAGTTTGGGGACAGGGGTTTCCTATGGCTACACCTTC. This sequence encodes CASSLGTGVSYGYTF.

This CDR3 is CASSYSASGSYEQYF. DNA of the CDR3: TGTGCCAGCAGTTACTCGGCTAGCGGGAGTTACGAGCAGTACTTC. J is TRBJ2-7 and V is TRBV6-5, with 10 bases aligning to TRBD2. Germline CDR1 and CDR2: MNHEY and SVGAGI. The CDR3 length is 15 residues. V gave up 0 bases and J gave up 4 bases; unmatched junction bases: 3.

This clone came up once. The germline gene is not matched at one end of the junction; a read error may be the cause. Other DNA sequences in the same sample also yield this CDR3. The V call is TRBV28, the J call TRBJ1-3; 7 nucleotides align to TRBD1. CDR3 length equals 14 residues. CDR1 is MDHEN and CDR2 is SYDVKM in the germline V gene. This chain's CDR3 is CASSLSGQGNTIYF. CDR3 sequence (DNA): TGTGCCAGCAGCTTATCGGGACAGGGAAACACCATATATTTT. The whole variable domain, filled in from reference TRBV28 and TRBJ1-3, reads DVKVTQSSRYLVKRTGEKVFLECVQDMDHENMFWYRQDPGLGLRLIYFSYDVKMKEKGDIPEGYSVSREKKERFSLILESASTNQTSMYLCASSLSGQGNTIYFGEGSWLTVV.

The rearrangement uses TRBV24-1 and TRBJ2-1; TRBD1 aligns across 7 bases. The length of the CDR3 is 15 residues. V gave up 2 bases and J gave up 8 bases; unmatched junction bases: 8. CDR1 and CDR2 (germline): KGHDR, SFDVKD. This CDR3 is CATSDSGQTWDEQFF. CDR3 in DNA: TGTGCCACCAGTGATTCGGGACAGACCTGGGATGAGCAGTTCTTC.

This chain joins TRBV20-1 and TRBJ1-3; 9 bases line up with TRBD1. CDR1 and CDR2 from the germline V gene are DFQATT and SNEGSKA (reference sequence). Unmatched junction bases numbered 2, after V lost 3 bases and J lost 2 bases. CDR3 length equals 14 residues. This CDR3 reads CSASRDRAGNTIYF. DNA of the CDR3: TGCAGTGCTAGTAGGGACAGGGCTGGAAACACCATATATTTT.

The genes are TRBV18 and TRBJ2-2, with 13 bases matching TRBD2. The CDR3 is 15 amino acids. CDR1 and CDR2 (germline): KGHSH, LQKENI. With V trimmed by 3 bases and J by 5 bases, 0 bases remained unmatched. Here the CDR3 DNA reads TGTGCCAGCTCACCGGGACTAGCGGGAACCGGGGAGCTGTTTTTT. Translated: CASSPGLAGTGELFF.

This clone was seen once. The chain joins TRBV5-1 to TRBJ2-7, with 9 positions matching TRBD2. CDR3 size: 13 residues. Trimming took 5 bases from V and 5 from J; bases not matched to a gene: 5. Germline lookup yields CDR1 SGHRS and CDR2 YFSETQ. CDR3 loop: CASSSGTSNEQYF. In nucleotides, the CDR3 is TGCGCCAGCAGTTCCGGGACTAGCAACGAGCAGTACTTC.

The CDR3 bases are TGTGCCTGGAGCCTCGGGGGAGGGGATACGCAGTATTTT. Residues: CAWSLGGGDTQYF. The rearrangement joins TRBV30 to TRBJ2-3, with TRBD2 matching 7 bases. Trimming removed 3 bases from V and 6 bases from J; junction bases left unmatched: 6. This CDR3 has 13 residues. Germline V gene data show CDR1 as GTSNPN and CDR2 as SVGIG (reference sequence). The whole variable domain, remainder taken from reference TRBV30 and TRBJ2-3, is SQTIHQWPATLVQPVGSPLSLECTVEGTSNPNLYWYRQAAGRGLQLLFYSVGIGQISSEVPQNLSASRPQDRQFILSSKKLLLSDSGFYLCAWSLGGGDTQYFGPGTRLTVL.

The CDR3: CASSVLATGELFF. The CDR3 DNA sequence: TGTGCCAGCAGTGTCCTGGCCACCGGGGAGCTGTTTTTT. The chain employs TRBV28 and TRBJ2-2; D is uncertain. Trimming shortened V by 5 bases and J by 4 bases, and 8 bases separated the two germline ends. The length of the CDR3 is 13 residues. Per germline, CDR1 MDHEN and CDR2 SYDVKM.

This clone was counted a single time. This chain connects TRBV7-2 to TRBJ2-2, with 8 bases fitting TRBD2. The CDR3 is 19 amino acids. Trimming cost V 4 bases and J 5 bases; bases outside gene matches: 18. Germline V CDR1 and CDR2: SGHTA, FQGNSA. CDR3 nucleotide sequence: TGTGCCAGCAGCTCGTACCCAGCAGGGAGCGGGAGCGGAACCGGGGAGCTGTTTTTT. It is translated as CASSSYPAGSGSGTGELFF. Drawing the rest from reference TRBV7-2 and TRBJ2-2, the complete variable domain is GAGVSQSPSNKVTEKGKDVELRCDPISGHTALYWYRQSLGQGLEFLIYFQGNSAPDKSGLPSDRFSAERTGGSVSTLTIQRTQQEDSAVYLCASSSYPAGSGSGTGELFFGEGSRLTVL.

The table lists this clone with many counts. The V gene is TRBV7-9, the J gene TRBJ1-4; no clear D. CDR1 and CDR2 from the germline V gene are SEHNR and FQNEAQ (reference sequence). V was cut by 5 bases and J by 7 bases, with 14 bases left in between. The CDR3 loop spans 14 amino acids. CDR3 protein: CASSLSGSGEKLFF. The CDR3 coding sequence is TGTGCCAGCAGCCTTTCGGGTAGTGGTGAAAAACTGTTTTTT.

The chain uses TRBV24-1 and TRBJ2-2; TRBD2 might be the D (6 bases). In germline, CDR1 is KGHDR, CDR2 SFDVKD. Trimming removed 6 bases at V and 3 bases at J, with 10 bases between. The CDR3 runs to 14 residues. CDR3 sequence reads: CATSPGGYTGELFF. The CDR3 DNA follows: TGTGCCACCAGTCCTGGGGGGTACACCGGGGAGCTGTTTTTT.

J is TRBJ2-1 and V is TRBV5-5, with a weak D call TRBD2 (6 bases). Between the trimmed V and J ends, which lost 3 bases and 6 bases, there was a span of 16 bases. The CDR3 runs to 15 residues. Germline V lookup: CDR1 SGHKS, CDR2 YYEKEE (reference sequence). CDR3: CASSSRDSPPNEQFF. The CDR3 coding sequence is TGTGCCAGCAGCTCCCGGGACTCCCCGCCCAATGAGCAGTTCTTC.

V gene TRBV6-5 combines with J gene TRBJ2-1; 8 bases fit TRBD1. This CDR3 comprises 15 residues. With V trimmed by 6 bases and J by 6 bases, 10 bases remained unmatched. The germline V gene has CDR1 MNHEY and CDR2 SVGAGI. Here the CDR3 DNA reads TGTGCCAGCAGAATCCGGGACAGGTCTAGCAATGAGCAGTTCTTC. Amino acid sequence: CASRIRDRSSNEQFF.

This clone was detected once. The CDR3 reads CASSQDYGSRELFF. CDR3 nucleotides: TGTGCCAGCAGCCAAGATTACGGTTCCCGGGAGCTGTTTTTT. The chain joins TRBV3-1 (or the pseudogene TRBV3-2) to TRBJ2-2; D uncertain. V lost 0 bases, J lost 9 bases, and 11 bases lay in between. CDR1 and CDR2 (germline): LGHDT, YNNKEL (reference sequence). The CDR3 has 14 amino acids.

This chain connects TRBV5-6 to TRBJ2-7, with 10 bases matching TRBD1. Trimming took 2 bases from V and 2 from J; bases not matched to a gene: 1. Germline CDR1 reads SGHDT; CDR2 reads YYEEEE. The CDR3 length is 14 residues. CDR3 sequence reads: CASSFGTGAYEQYF. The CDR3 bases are TGTGCCAGCAGCTTCGGGACAGGGGCCTACGAGCAGTACTTC.